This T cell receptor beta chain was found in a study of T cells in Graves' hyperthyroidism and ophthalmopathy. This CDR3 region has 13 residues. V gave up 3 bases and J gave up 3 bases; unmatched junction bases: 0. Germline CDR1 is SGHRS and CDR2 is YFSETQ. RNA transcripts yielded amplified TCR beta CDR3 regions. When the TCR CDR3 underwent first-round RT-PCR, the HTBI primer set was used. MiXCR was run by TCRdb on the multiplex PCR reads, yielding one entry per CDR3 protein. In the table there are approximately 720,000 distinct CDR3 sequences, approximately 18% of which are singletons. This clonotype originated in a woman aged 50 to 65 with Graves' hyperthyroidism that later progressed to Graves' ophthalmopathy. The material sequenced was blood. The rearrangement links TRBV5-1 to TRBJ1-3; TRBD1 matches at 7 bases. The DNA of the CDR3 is TGCGCCAGCAGCTGGGACAGTGGAAACACCATATATTTT. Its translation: CASSWDSGNTIYF.